Listed below are T cell receptor beta chains from one sample, sequenced in a study of T-cell reconstitution after alpha-beta-depleted transplantation in children. TCRdb redid the calling of the PCR reads with MiXCR, one entry per CDR3 protein. This sample has about 360,000 distinct CDR3 sequences, with about an eighth found just once. This material consisted of PBMCs, taken from the stem cell graft. These receptors all come from a human donor who donated a stem cell graft to a child with Fanconi anemia. Each CDR3 is given with its conserved first and last residue. A D gene is named only where the DNA matches it firmly. Size is omitted from some rows. Given values are once, few, many or a class for expanded clones.

d_gene	v_gene	j_gene	abundance	CDR3aa	CDR3nt
TRBD1	TRBV29-1	TRBJ2-1	-	CSVEGTASYNEQFF	TGCAGCGTTGAGGGGACAGCCTCCTACAATGAGCAGTTCTTC
-	TRBV7-8	TRBJ2-3	-	CASSSPGLHTDTQYF	TGTGCCAGCAGTTCACCGGGTTTACACACAGATACGCAGTATTTT
TRBD2	TRBV6-2/TRBV6-3	TRBJ2-1	-	CASTPSGVYNEQFF	TGTGCCAGCACCCCTAGCGGAGTCTACAATGAGCAGTTCTTC
-	TRBV4-3	TRBJ2-3	few	CASSQPRGTQYF	TGCGCCAGCAGCCAGCCACGAGGGACGCAGTATTTT
-	TRBV7-6	TRBJ2-1	few	CASSLVTSWNEQFF	TGTGCCAGCAGCTTAGTTACTAGCTGGAATGAGCAGTTCTTC
-	TRBV29-1	TRBJ2-1	-	CSVGDPGHVEQFF	TGCAGCGTAGGGGACCCAGGACATGTTGAGCAGTTCTTC
TRBD1	TRBV5-1	TRBJ2-1	-	CASSLNQGAYNEQFF	TGCGCCAGCAGCTTGAACCAGGGGGCCTACAATGAGCAGTTCTTC
-	TRBV12-3/TRBV12-4	TRBJ1-1	-	CASTPGWGGTEAFF	TGTGCCAGCACCCCGGGATGGGGGGGGACTGAAGCTTTCTTT
-	TRBV9	TRBJ1-3	few	CASSPPDSSGNTIYF	TGTGCCAGCAGCCCTCCGGACAGCTCTGGAAACACCATATATTTT
-	TRBV7-8	TRBJ1-1	few	CASSLIPDTEAFF	TGTGCCAGCAGCTTAATCCCCGACACTGAAGCTTTCTTT
-	TRBV3-1	TRBJ1-1	few	CASSLGGGAYTEAFF	TGTGCCAGCTCCCTCGGCGGGGGTGCTTACACTGAAGCTTTCTTT
-	TRBV20-1	TRBJ2-7	many	CSAGHLPYEQYF	TGCAGTGCGGGACACCTCCCCTACGAGCAGTACTTC
-	TRBV12-3/TRBV12-4	TRBJ1-1	few	CASSRQANTEAFF	TGTGCCAGCAGCAGACAGGCTAACACTGAAGCTTTCTTT
-	TRBV20-1	TRBJ1-5	few	CSAPGQPYSNQPQHF	TGCAGTGCTCCAGGGCAGCCATATAGCAATCAGCCCCAGCATTTT
TRBD1	TRBV6-1	TRBJ2-1	-	CASSDEPGGQENEQFF	TGTGCCAGCAGCGACGAGCCAGGGGGCCAGGAAAATGAGCAGTTCTTC
-	TRBV5-1	TRBJ2-5	-	CASSFKGLDQETQYF	TGCGCCAGCAGCTTTAAGGGTTTGGACCAAGAGACCCAGTACTTC
TRBD1	TRBV6-5	TRBJ2-1	-	CASSYSTWTGGNYNEQFF	TGTGCCAGCAGTTACTCTACTTGGACAGGGGGGAACTACAATGAGCAGTTCTTC
TRBD1	TRBV29-1	TRBJ1-1	-	CSVGQENTEAFF	TGCAGCGTCGGACAGGAGAACACTGAAGCTTTCTTT
-	TRBV9	TRBJ2-2	many	CASSPRGDNTGELFF	TGTGCCAGCAGCCCCAGGGGGGACAACACCGGGGAGCTGTTTTTT
-	TRBV4-3	TRBJ1-4	-	CASSQETQGRGEKLFF	TGCGCCAGCAGCCAAGAGACCCAGGGGAGAGGGGAAAAACTGTTTTTT
TRBD1	TRBV6-1	TRBJ2-7	-	CASRVGQSYEQYF	TGTGCCAGCAGGGTGGGACAGAGCTACGAGCAGTACTTC
-	TRBV2	TRBJ1-1	few	CASSGLVDLSNTEAFF	TGTGCCAGCAGTGGATTGGTCGACTTATCCAACACTGAAGCTTTCTTT
-	TRBV15	TRBJ1-5	many	CATSREGLGNQPQHF	TGTGCCACCAGCAGAGAGGGGCTGGGCAATCAGCCCCAGCATTTT
-	TRBV7-2	TRBJ2-3	few	CASSLAVGSTDTQYF	TGTGCCAGCAGCTTAGCCGTAGGTAGCACAGATACGCAGTATTTT
-	TRBV5-5	TRBJ1-3	many	CASSLWGNTIYF	TGTGCCAGCAGCTTGTGGGGAAACACCATATATTTT
TRBD1	TRBV3-1	TRBJ1-6	many	CASSRGDRGTLHF	TGTGCCAGCAGCCGAGGCGACAGGGGCACCCTCCACTTT
TRBD1	TRBV7-2	TRBJ2-5	few	CASSLGQGKETQYF	TGTGCCAGCAGCTTGGGACAGGGAAAAGAGACCCAGTACTTC
-	TRBV15	TRBJ2-6	few	CATSRDWGAGANVLTF	TGTGCCACCAGCAGAGATTGGGGCGCGGGGGCCAACGTCCTGACTTTC
-	TRBV7-8	TRBJ1-6	many	CASSLDSSPLHF	TGTGCCAGCAGCCTAGACAGTTCACCCCTCCACTTT
-	TRBV5-5	TRBJ2-1	many	CASSPVGSSYNEQFF	TGTGCCAGCAGCCCGGTAGGGAGCTCCTACAATGAGCAGTTCTTC
-	TRBV6-2/TRBV6-3	TRBJ2-3	many	CASSFSADTQYF	TGTGCCAGCAGTTTTTCGGCAGATACGCAGTATTTT
TRBD1	TRBV20-1	TRBJ1-1	few	CSASRTGANTEAFF	TGCAGTGCGAGCCGGACAGGGGCGAACACTGAAGCTTTCTTT
-	TRBV7-6	TRBJ1-1	-	CASSQGGGLFGGNTEAFF	TGTGCCAGCAGTCAGGGCGGGGGACTTTTCGGTGGAAACACTGAAGCTTTCTTT
-	TRBV3-1	TRBJ2-4	few	CASSQVVGRLNIQYF	TGTGCCAGCAGCCAAGTTGTGGGTCGGTTGAACATTCAGTACTTC
-	TRBV10-3	TRBJ1-2	-	CAISEGNNYGYTF	TGTGCCATCAGTGAAGGAAATAACTATGGCTACACCTTC
-	TRBV5-6	TRBJ2-1	many	CASSHEDYEQFF	TGTGCCAGCAGCCACGAGGATTACGAGCAGTTCTTC
-	TRBV12-3/TRBV12-4	TRBJ2-1	few	CASSFQGGFINEQFF	TGTGCCAGCAGTTTCCAGGGTGGTTTTATCAATGAGCAGTTCTTC
-	TRBV6-5	TRBJ1-2	many	CASSYSEGGYGYTF	TGTGCCAGCAGTTACTCGGAGGGGGGGTATGGCTACACCTTC
TRBD2	TRBV29-1	TRBJ2-7	-	CSVSGTSAISSYEQYF	TGCAGCGTCTCCGGGACTAGCGCCATCAGCTCCTACGAGCAGTACTTC
-	TRBV27	TRBJ1-5	-	CAGSFGGYNQPQHF	TGTGCCGGCAGTTTCGGAGGGTACAATCAGCCCCAGCATTTT
-	TRBV7-2	TRBJ1-1	-	CASSLMGGEYTEAFF	TGTGCCAGCAGCTTAATGGGGGGAGAGTACACTGAAGCTTTCTTT
-	TRBV6-2/TRBV6-3	TRBJ1-4	-	CASKGGMRFEKLFF	TGTGCCAGCAAGGGGGGGATGAGATTCGAAAAACTGTTTTTT
-	TRBV5-1	TRBJ2-2	few	CASSLAGKGGELFF	TGCGCCAGCAGCTTGGCGGGAAAGGGCGGGGAGCTGTTTTTT
TRBD1	TRBV10-3	TRBJ2-6	few	CATGQEGSGANVLTF	TGTGCCACCGGACAGGAAGGATCTGGGGCCAACGTCCTGACTTTC
-	TRBV20-1	TRBJ2-7	-	CSALVTYEQYF	TGCAGTGCTCTTGTAACCTACGAGCAGTACTTC